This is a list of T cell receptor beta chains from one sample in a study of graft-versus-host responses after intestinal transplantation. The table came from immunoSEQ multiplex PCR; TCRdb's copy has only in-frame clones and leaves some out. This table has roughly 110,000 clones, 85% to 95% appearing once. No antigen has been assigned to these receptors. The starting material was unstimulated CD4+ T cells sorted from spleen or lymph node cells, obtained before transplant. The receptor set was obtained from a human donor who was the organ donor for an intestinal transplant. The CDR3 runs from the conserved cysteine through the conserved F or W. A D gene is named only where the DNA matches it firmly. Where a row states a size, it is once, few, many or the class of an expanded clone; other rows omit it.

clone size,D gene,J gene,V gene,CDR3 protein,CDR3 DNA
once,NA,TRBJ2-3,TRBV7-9,CASSLGTGITDTQYF,TGTGCCAGCAGCTTAGGTACAGGGATAACAGATACGCAGTATTTT
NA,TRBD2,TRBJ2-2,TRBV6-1,CASSGNIAGGKAGELFF,TGTGCCAGCAGTGGAAATATAGCGGGAGGGAAGGCCGGGGAGCTGTTTTTT
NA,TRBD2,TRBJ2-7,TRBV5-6,CASSQLAGVREQYF,TGTGCCAGCAGCCAACTAGCGGGAGTGCGGGAGCAGTACTTC
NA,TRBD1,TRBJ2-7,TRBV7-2,CASSSTGGGEQYF,TGTGCCAGCAGCTCGACAGGGGGGGGCGAGCAGTACTTC
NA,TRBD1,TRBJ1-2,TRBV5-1,CASQTGGLDYGYTF,TGCGCCAGCCAGACAGGGGGCCTTGACTATGGCTACACCTTC
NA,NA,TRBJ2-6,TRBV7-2,CASSGQRGGNSGANVLTF,TGTGCCAGCAGCGGCCAGCGAGGCGGAAACTCTGGGGCCAACGTCCTGACTTTC
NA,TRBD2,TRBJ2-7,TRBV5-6,CASSRGLAGVLGYEQYF,TGTGCCAGCAGCAGGGGACTAGCGGGAGTGCTGGGCTACGAGCAGTACTTC
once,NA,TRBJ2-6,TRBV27,CASRPSGANVLTF,TGTGCCAGCAGACCATCTGGGGCCAACGTCCTGACTTTC
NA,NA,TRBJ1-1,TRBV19,CASSTQPVMNTEAFF,TGTGCCAGTAGTACCCAACCGGTGATGAACACTGAAGCTTTCTTT
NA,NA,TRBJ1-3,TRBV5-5,CASSLSLTRSSGNTIYF,TGTGCCAGCAGCTTAAGTTTGACACGTAGCTCTGGAAACACCATATATTTT
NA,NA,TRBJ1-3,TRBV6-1,CASCGSGNTIYF,TGTGCCAGTTGCGGCTCTGGAAACACCATATATTTT
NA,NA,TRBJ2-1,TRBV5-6,CASSLGGVRGEQFF,TGTGCCAGCAGCTTGGGGGGTGTCAGGGGCGAGCAGTTCTTC
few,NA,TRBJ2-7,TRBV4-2,CASSQDPPSEQYF,TGTGCCAGCAGCCAAGATCCCCCGTCCGAGCAGTACTTC
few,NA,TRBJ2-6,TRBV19,CASSIDSGANVLTF,TGTGCCAGTAGTATAGATTCTGGGGCCAACGTCCTGACTTTC
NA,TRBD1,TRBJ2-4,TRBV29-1,CSVRTGSKNIQYF,TGCAGCGTCCGGACAGGATCCAAAAACATTCAGTACTTC
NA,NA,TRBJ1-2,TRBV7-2,CASSLGRGRGDANYGYTF,TGTGCCAGCAGCTTAGGACGCGGTCGGGGGGACGCTAACTATGGCTACACCTTC
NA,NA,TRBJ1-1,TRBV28,CASSSPPYSLFEAFF,TGTGCCAGCAGTTCCCCCCCCTACAGCTTATTCGAAGCTTTCTTT
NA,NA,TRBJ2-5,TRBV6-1,CASSRTPRGETQYF,TGTGCCAGCTCGCGGACCCCGAGGGGGGAGACCCAGTACTTC
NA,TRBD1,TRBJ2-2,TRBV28,CASNPTGVAGELFF,TGTGCCAGCAACCCAACAGGGGTCGCCGGGGAGCTGTTTTTT
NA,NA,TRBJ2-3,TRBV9,CASSVVMSTDTQYF,TGTGCCAGCAGCGTAGTCATGAGCACAGATACGCAGTATTTT
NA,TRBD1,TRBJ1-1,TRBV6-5,CASSHLPLQGIGPIF,TGTGCCAGCAGCCACCTACCCTTACAGGGGATAGGTCCAATTTTT
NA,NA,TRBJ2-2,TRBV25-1,CASSVTTAFSGELFF,TGTGCCAGCAGTGTGACGACAGCTTTTTCCGGGGAGCTGTTTTTT
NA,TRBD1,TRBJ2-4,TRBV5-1,CASSQDRAKNIQYF,TGCGCCAGCAGCCAGGACAGGGCCAAAAACATTCAGTACTTC
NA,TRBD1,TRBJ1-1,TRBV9,CASSPRTGAMNTEAFF,TGTGCCAGCAGCCCCCGGACAGGGGCCATGAACACTGAAGCTTTCTTT
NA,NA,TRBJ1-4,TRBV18,CASSPGATNEKLFF,TGTGCCAGCTCACCGGGAGCAACTAATGAAAAACTGTTTTTT
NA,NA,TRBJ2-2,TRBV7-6,CASSSLPNTGELFF,TGTGCCAGCAGCTCCCTCCCGAACACCGGGGAGCTGTTTTTT
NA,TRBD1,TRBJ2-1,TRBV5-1,CASSSDRVGNEQFF,TGCGCCAGCAGCAGCGACAGGGTAGGCAATGAGCAGTTCTTC
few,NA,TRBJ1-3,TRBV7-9,CASSLDPGNTIYF,TGTGCCAGCAGCTTAGACCCTGGAAACACCATATATTTT
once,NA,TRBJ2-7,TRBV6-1,CASSQLDEQYF,TGTGCCAGCAGTCAGTTGGACGAGCAGTACTTC
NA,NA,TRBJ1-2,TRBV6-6,CASSSHNQGRDYGYTF,TGTGCCAGCAGTTCCCATAATCAGGGTAGGGACTATGGCTACACCTTC
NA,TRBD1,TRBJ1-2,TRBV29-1,CSVSTGGGEGYTF,TGCAGCGTTTCTACAGGGGGCGGAGAGGGCTACACCTTC
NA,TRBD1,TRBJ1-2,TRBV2,CASSGGQGPYGYTF,TGTGCCAGCAGTGGGGGACAGGGACCCTATGGCTACACCTTC
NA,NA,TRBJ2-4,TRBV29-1,CSVEVRSWGSGNIQYF,TGCAGCGTTGAGGTGCGGTCCTGGGGCTCAGGAAACATTCAGTACTTC
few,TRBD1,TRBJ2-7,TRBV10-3,CAIRGQVRGEQYF,TGTGCCATCAGAGGACAGGTAAGGGGCGAGCAGTACTTC
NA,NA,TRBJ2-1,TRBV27,CASSLNVGEQFF,TGTGCCAGCAGTTTGAATGTCGGGGAGCAGTTCTTC
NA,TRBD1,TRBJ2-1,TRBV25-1,CASSEPGTGGRNEQFF,TGTGCCAGCAGTGAGCCCGGGACAGGGGGACGGAATGAGCAGTTCTTC
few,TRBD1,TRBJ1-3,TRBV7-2,CASSFYGTDSGNTIYF,TGTGCCAGCAGCTTTTATGGGACAGACTCTGGAAACACCATATATTTT
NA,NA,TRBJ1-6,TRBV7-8,CASSLGGRYPPLHF,TGTGCCAGCAGCTTAGGGGGACGGTATCCACCCCTCCACTTT
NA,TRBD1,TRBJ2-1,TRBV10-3,CAISESGGQGANNEQFF,TGTGCCATCAGTGAGTCGGGAGGACAGGGGGCGAACAATGAGCAGTTCTTC
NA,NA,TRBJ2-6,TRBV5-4,CASSFQGTGANVLTF,TGTGCCAGCAGCTTTCAGGGAACTGGGGCCAACGTCCTGACTTTC
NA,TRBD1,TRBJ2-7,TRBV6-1,CASERTGGNEQYF,TGTGCCAGCGAAAGGACAGGGGGTAACGAGCAGTACTTC
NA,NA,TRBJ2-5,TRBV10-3,CAISVSGGQETQYF,TGTGCCATCAGTGTCTCAGGGGGGCAAGAGACCCAGTACTTC
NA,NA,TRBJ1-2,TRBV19,CASSMEGGYTF,TGTGCCAGTAGTATGGAGGGCGGCTACACCTTC
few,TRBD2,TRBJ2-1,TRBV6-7,CASSYSLAGGPGNEQFF,TGTGCCAGCAGTTACTCCCTAGCGGGAGGGCCTGGGAATGAGCAGTTCTTC
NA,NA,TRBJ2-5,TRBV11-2,CASSPSGASTQYF,TGTGCCAGCAGCCCCAGTGGGGCTAGCACCCAGTACTTC
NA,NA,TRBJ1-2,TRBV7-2,CASSLWASDYGYTF,TGTGCCAGCAGCTTATGGGCCAGCGACTATGGCTACACCTTC
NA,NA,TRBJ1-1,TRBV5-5,CASSLQGSTEAFF,TGTGCCAGCAGCTTACAGGGCTCCACTGAAGCTTTCTTT
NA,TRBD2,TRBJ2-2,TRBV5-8,CASSFELAGTNTGELFF,TGTGCCAGCAGCTTTGAACTAGCGGGGACGAACACCGGGGAGCTGTTTTTT
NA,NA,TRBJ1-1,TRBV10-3,CAISVELTAEAFF,TGTGCCATCAGTGTCGAGCTGACAGCTGAAGCTTTCTTT
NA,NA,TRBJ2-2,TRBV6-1,CASSLQSGELFF,TGTGCCAGCAGTCTACAGTCCGGGGAGCTGTTTTTT
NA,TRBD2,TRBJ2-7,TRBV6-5,CASIPGLAFSEQYF,TGTGCCAGCATTCCGGGACTAGCGTTTTCCGAGCAGTACTTC
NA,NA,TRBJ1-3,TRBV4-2,CASSQELTVSGNTIYF,TGTGCCAGCAGCCAAGAGCTGACAGTCTCTGGAAACACCATATATTTT
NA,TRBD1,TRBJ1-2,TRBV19,CASINRGRLGGYTF,TGTGCCAGTATTAACAGGGGGCGACTGGGAGGCTACACCTTC
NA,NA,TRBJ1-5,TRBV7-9,CASSETNQPQHF,TGTGCCAGCAGCGAAACGAATCAGCCCCAGCATTTT
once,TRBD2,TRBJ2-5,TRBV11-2,CASTQAGARETQYF,TGTGCCAGCACACAAGCGGGAGCCAGAGAGACCCAGTACTTC
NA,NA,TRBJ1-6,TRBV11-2,CASSLRGGSYNSPLHF,TGTGCCAGCAGCCTGAGGGGGGGTTCCTATAATTCACCCCTCCACTTT
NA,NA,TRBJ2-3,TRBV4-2,CASSQVKAVEDTQYF,TGTGCCAGCAGCCAAGTAAAGGCCGTCGAAGATACGCAGTATTTT
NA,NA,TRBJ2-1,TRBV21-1,CASSKVVGPRDGLYNEQFF,TGTGCCAGCAGCAAAGTTGTCGGTCCCCGGGACGGACTCTACAATGAGCAGTTCTTC